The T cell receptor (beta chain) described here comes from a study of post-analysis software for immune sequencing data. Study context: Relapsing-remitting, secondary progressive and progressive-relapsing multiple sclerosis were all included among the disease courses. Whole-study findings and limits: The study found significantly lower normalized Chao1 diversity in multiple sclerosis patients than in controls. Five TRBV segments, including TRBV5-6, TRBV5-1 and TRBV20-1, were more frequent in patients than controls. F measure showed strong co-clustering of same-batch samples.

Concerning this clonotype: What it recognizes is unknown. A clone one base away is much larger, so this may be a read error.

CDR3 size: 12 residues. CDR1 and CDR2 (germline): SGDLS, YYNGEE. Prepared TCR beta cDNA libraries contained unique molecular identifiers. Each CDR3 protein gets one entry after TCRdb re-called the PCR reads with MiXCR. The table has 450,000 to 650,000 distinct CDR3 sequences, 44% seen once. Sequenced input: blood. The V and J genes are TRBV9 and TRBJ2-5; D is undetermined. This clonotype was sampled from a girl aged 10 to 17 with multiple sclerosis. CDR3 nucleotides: TGTGCCAGCAGTGTAGGTTACAATGAGCAGTACTTC. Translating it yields CASSVGYNEQYF. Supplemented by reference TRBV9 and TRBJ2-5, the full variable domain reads DSGVTQTPKHLITATGQRVTLRCSPRSGDLSVYWYQQSLDQGLQFLIQYYNGEERAKGNILERFSAQQFPDLHSELNLSSLELGDSALYFCASSVGYNEQYFGPGTRLLVL.